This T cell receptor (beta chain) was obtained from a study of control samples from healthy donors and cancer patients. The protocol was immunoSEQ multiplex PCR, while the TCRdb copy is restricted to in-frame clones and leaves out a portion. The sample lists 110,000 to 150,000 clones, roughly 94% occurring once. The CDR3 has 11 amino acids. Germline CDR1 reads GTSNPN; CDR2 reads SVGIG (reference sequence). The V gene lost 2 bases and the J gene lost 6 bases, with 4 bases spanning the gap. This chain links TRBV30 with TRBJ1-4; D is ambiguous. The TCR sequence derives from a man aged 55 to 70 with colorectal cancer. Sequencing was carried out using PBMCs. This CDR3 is CAWSNHEKLFF. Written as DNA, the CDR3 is TGTGCCTGGAGTAATCATGAAAAACTGTTTTTT.